The 18 T cell receptor beta chains below were found in one sample sequenced in a study of blood T cell repertoires in COVID-19. The method was immunoSEQ multiplex PCR; TCRdb's version includes in-frame clones alone and lacks a portion of them. The repertoire holds approximately 230,000 clones, with roughly 88% as singletons. The sample consisted of peripheral blood. These receptors were collected from a man aged 25-40 years who had recovered from COVID-19.

The rearrangement links TRBV18 to TRBJ1-5; D might be TRBD1 (5 bases). Between the trimmed V and J ends, which lost 2 bases and 3 bases, there was a span of 14 bases. The CDR3 is made up of 16 amino acids. Germline loops: CDR1 KGHSH, CDR2 LQKENI. CDR3 sequence: CASSPKAGKNNQPQHF. CDR3 nucleotide sequence: TGTGCCAGCTCACCAAAGGCAGGGAAAAACAATCAGCCCCAGCATTTT.

This chain connects TRBV5-4 to TRBJ1-2; 8 bases align to TRBD1. The CDR3 totals 12 residues. Germline V gives CDR1 SGHNT, CDR2 YYREEE (reference sequence). Germline trimming cut 5 bases from V and 7 bases from J; bases unmatched to any gene: 4. The CDR3: CASSFDRGGYTF. In DNA, the CDR3 is TGTGCCAGCAGTTTCGACAGGGGTGGCTACACCTTC.

This clone has only one observation. The DNA of the CDR3 is TGCGCCAGCAGCTTGGGGCGTCAGGACAGGGGTAGGTACGAGCAGTACTTC. Translated, it gives CASSLGRQDRGRYEQYF. The V and J genes are TRBV5-1 and TRBJ2-7; 9 bases align to TRBD1. Germline V lookup: CDR1 SGHRS, CDR2 YFSETQ. Losses at the gene ends were 0 bases for V and 4 bases for J; bases not matched to a gene: 11. This CDR3 spans 17 amino acids.

The genes are TRBV19 and TRBJ2-4; 7 positions match TRBD1. The CDR3 has 15 residues. The ends lost 3 bases at V and 11 bases at J; junction bases unmatched: 13. Germline values: CDR1 LNHDA, CDR2 SQIVND (reference sequence). DNA for the CDR3: TGTGCCAGTAGTATCCCGAGCTCAGGGGGTGTGGTTCAGTACTTC. This translates into CASSIPSSGGVVQYF.

The rearrangement uses TRBV4-2 and TRBJ2-5; TRBD2 agrees at 8 bases. The V gene's germline CDR1 is LGHNA and CDR2 YNFKEQ. The CDR3 extends over 17 amino acids. The ends lost 1 base at V and 0 bases at J; junction bases unmatched: 7. The CDR3 protein is CASSQGDSGGHQETQYF. The DNA of the CDR3 is TGTGCCAGCAGCCAAGGTGACAGCGGGGGTCACCAAGAGACCCAGTACTTC.

This clone was counted a few times. The chain links TRBV30 to TRBJ1-3, with 7 bases that match TRBD1. CDR3 size: 17 residues. Germline V gene lookup returns CDR1 GTSNPN and CDR2 SVGIG (reference sequence). The junction had 10 bases not matched to a gene; V was cut back by 2 bases and J by 0 bases. CDR3: CAWSTRQGGFSGNTIYF. The CDR3 nucleotides read TGTGCCTGGAGTACTCGACAGGGAGGATTCTCTGGAAACACCATATATTTT.

This clone has only one observation. In nucleotides, the CDR3 is TGCAGCGTTGTGGGTAGCGGCACAGATACGCAGTATTTT. Protein sequence: CSVVGSGTDTQYF. The chain recombines TRBV29-1 with TRBJ2-3; possibly TRBD2 for D (5 bases). The V and J ends lost 4 bases and 1 base respectively, with 9 bases between them. Germline loops: CDR1 SQVTM, CDR2 ANQGSEA. The length of the CDR3 is 13 residues.

The chain uses TRBV20-1 and TRBJ1-2, with a weak D call TRBD1 (6 bases). This CDR3 is 12 amino acids long. From germline, CDR1 is DFQATT and CDR2 SNEGSKA (reference sequence). V gave up 3 bases and J gave up 4 bases, with 9 bases separating them. CDR3 bases: TGCAGTGCTAGTGGACAGATCTATGGCTACACCTTC. Translation gives CSASGQIYGYTF.

The chain recombines TRBV6-5 with TRBJ1-2; 10 nucleotides align to TRBD1. V lost 10 bases, J lost 6 bases, and 14 bases stayed unmatched. This CDR3 spans 15 amino acids. The germline V gene has CDR1 MNHEY and CDR2 SVGAGI. The DNA of the CDR3 is TGTGCCACCTTATCCCGGGACAGGGGAAAAGATGGCTACACCTTC. This codes for CATLSRDRGKDGYTF.

The chain couples TRBV28 to TRBJ1-2, with TRBD1 identical over 7 bases. This CDR3 spans 16 amino acids. Germline V gene sequence: CDR1 MDHEN, CDR2 SYDVKM. Trimming took 10 bases from V and 6 from J; bases not matched to a gene: 20. The CDR3 nucleotides read TGTGCCACCGGCGGGAGGAGGGGGCCCTTGTCTGATGGCTACACCTTC. It translates to CATGGRRGPLSDGYTF.

CDR3 coding DNA: TGTGCCAGCAGTTCAGGGGACAGCTCCTACGAGCAGTACTTC. Translation: CASSSGDSSYEQYF. This sequence joins TRBV27 and TRBJ2-7, with TRBD1 matching 7 bases. Trimming at V came to 4 bases and at J to 0 bases, leaving 3 bases not matched to a gene. Germline V gene data show CDR1 as MNHEY and CDR2 as SMNVEV (reference sequence). The length of the CDR3 is 14 residues.

The V call is TRBV2, the J call TRBJ1-1; 7 bases agree with TRBD1. The germline CDR1 and CDR2 sequences are SNHLY and FYNNEI. The CDR3 contains 13 residues. J lost 11 bases, V lost 4 bases, and 10 bases had no gene match. The DNA of the CDR3 is TGTGCCAGCAGTGTAGAAGGGGGCGTTGAGGCTTTCTTT. It codes for CASSVEGGVEAFF.

V is TRBV7-8 and J is TRBJ2-7, with D possibly being TRBD1 (6 bases). This CDR3 contains 12 residues. V was cut by 4 bases and J by 13 bases, with 17 bases left in between. CDR1 is SGHVS, CDR2 FQNEAQ, per germline. CDR3 sequence reads: CASSSPTGPSYF. CDR3 coding DNA: TGTGCCAGCAGCTCCCCGACAGGCCCATCCTACTTC. Full variable domain (missing parts from reference TRBV7-8 and TRBJ2-7): GAGVSQSPRYKVAKRGQDVALRCDPISGHVSLFWYQQALGQGPEFLTYFQNEAQLDKSGLPSDRFFAERPEGSVSTLKIQRTQQEDSAVYLCASSSPTGPSYFGPGTRLTVT.

This clone was picked up a small number of times. V and J are TRBV10-3 and TRBJ2-5, with a tentative D call TRBD1 (5 bases). Germline V gives CDR1 ENHRY, CDR2 SYGVKD. V lost 4 bases and J lost 2, with 8 bases in between. The CDR3 spans 13 residues. CDR3 region: CAISGQNQETQYF. Here the CDR3 DNA reads TGTGCCATCAGTGGACAGAATCAAGAGACCCAGTACTTC.

This chain joins TRBV9 and TRBJ1-6; D unclear. Per the germline V gene, CDR1 is SGDLS and CDR2 is YYNGEE. The V and J ends lost 0 bases and 6 bases respectively, with 10 bases between them. This CDR3 comprises 15 residues. In DNA, the CDR3 is TGTGCCAGCAGCGTAGGAGGGCATCTTAATTCACCCCTCCACTTT. Its protein is CASSVGGHLNSPLHF. Supplemented by reference TRBV9 and TRBJ1-6, the full variable domain reads DSGVTQTPKHLITATGQRVTLRCSPRSGDLSVYWYQQSLDQGLQFLIQYYNGEERAKGNILERFSAQQFPDLHSELNLSSLELGDSALYFCASSVGGHLNSPLHFGNGTRLTVT.

This sequence joins TRBV11-2 and TRBJ1-1; D is ambiguous. This CDR3 contains 13 residues. The germline V gene has CDR1 SGHAT and CDR2 FQNNGV. V lost 5 bases and J lost 4, with 11 bases in between. The CDR3 DNA reads TGTGCCAGCAGCCCTCGGGTCGTCACTGAAGCTTTCTTT. It is translated as CASSPRVVTEAFF.

V and J are TRBV6-5 and TRBJ2-5, with 10 positions matching TRBD1. From germline, CDR1 is MNHEY and CDR2 SVGAGI. The CDR3 spans 15 residues. V was pared by 6 bases and J by 5 bases, with 9 bases of the junction left unmatched. The CDR3 DNA reads TGTGCCAGCAGCAATCCGGGACAGGGGAAGGAGACCCAGTACTTC. Amino acid sequence: CASSNPGQGKETQYF.

The chain joins TRBV5-1 to TRBJ2-5, with D possibly TRBD2 on 6 matching bases. Germline CDR1 is SGHRS and CDR2 is YFSETQ. V shed 3 bases and J shed 6 bases, with 15 bases lying between them. CDR3 length: 14 residues. The CDR3 loop is CASSSPGLVKTQYF. CDR3 sequence (DNA): TGCGCCAGCAGCTCTCCGGGACTCGTAAAGACCCAGTACTTC.